A selection of T cell receptor beta chains follows, all from one sample in a study of T cells in Graves' hyperthyroidism and ophthalmopathy. TCRdb independently ran MiXCR on the multiplex PCR reads; one entry per CDR3 protein. The sample records about 380,000 distinct CDR3 sequences, around 20% being singletons. Source material: blood. The receptors shown here come from a young man with Graves' ophthalmopathy. CDR3s include the opening cysteine and the closing phenylalanine or tryptophan. A D gene is named only where the DNA matches it firmly. Some rows mark clone size as missing; the rest say once, few, many or name a class of expanded clone.

d_call | j_call | clone_size | v_call | cdr3_nt | cdr3_aa
. | TRBJ1-2 | many | TRBV3-1 | TGTGCCAGCAGCCAAGCCGAGACCTATGGCTACACCTTC | CASSQAETYGYTF
. | TRBJ2-3 | few | TRBV27 | TGTGCCAGCGCGTCTCCTTCAGGTGGCACAGATACGCAGTATTTT | CASASPSGGTDTQYF
. | TRBJ1-2 | many | TRBV27 | TGTGCCAGCCTTAACGTTTTGGACCCACCCCTAGACAGTAACTATGGCTACACCTTC | CASLNVLDPPLDSNYGYTF
. | TRBJ2-1 | few | TRBV6-1 | TGTGCCAGCAGTGAAGACCCACGGGGGTCGGGGTTCTTC | CASSEDPRGSGFF
. | TRBJ1-3 | many | TRBV5-1 | TGCGCCAGCAGCTTGGACGGAAACTCTGGAAACACCATATATTTT | CASSLDGNSGNTIYF
TRBD1 | TRBJ2-7 | . | TRBV2 | TGTGCCAGCGGTGCCGGGACAGGGTCCTACGAGCAGTACTTC | CASGAGTGSYEQYF
TRBD2 | TRBJ2-1 | many | TRBV7-2 | TGTGCCAGCAGCTCCTTAGCGGGGCCAAATGAGCAGTTCTTC | CASSSLAGPNEQFF
. | TRBJ1-3 | many | TRBV3-1 | TGTGCCAGCAGCCTCGAGAGGGGCGCCTCTGGAAACACCATATATTTT | CASSLERGASGNTIYF
. | TRBJ2-7 | many | TRBV29-1 | TGCAGCGTTGGCCTCCTGGGAATGGACTACGAGCAGTACTTC | CSVGLLGMDYEQYF
. | TRBJ2-7 | many | TRBV20-1 | TGCAGTGCTGCGTTTGTCCCGACTTACGAGCAGTACTTC | CSAAFVPTYEQYF
. | TRBJ1-4 | . | TRBV6-1 | TGTGCCAGCACGAAAGCGGTTAATGAAAAACTGTTTTTT | CASTKAVNEKLFF
TRBD1 | TRBJ2-7 | many | TRBV5-1 | TGCGCCAGCAGCCTGGGACAGGGGAACGAGCAGTACTTC | CASSLGQGNEQYF
. | TRBJ2-1 | . | TRBV10-3 | TGTGCCATCAGTGAGTCCCCCCGGGGGAACAATGAGCAGTTCTTC | CAISESPRGNNEQFF
TRBD1 | TRBJ2-5 | many | TRBV6-1 | TGTGCCAGCAGTTCCCCGACAGGGGGCGAGGTTGAAGAGACCCAGTACTTC | CASSSPTGGEVEETQYF
. | TRBJ1-5 | many | TRBV3-1 | TGTGCCAGCAGCCAAGACTTTAGCAATCAGCCCCAGCATTTT | CASSQDFSNQPQHF
. | TRBJ2-5 | . | TRBV15 | TGTGCCACCAGCAGAGAACCGGCCCTACGGCTGGGATTGGAAGAGACCCAGTACTTC | CATSREPALRLGLEETQYF
. | TRBJ1-5 | . | TRBV6-5 | TGTGCCAGCAGTTACTCGGACAGAGGCCAGCCCCAGCATTTT | CASSYSDRGQPQHF
. | TRBJ1-1 | many | TRBV6-1 | TGTGCCAGCAGTTACGGGCAGGCTCTCCTTAACACTGAAGCTTTCTTT | CASSYGQALLNTEAFF
TRBD1 | TRBJ1-2 | many | TRBV5-1 | TGCGCCAGCAGCACCGGACAGGGGGCGCATTATGGCTACACCTTC | CASSTGQGAHYGYTF
. | TRBJ1-1 | . | TRBV5-8 | TGTGCCAGCAGCAAGGACAGAATGAACACTGAAGCTTTCTTT | CASSKDRMNTEAFF
TRBD1 | TRBJ1-6 | many | TRBV11-2 | TGTGCCAGCAGCTCCCAGACAGGGGGCGAGTCGTCACCCCTCCACTTT | CASSSQTGGESSPLHF
TRBD1 | TRBJ1-6 | many | TRBV6-1 | TGTGCCAGCATCGGACAGGCCAACTCACCCCTCCACTTT | CASIGQANSPLHF
TRBD1 | TRBJ1-2 | . | TRBV11-1 | TGTGCCAGCACGGGAGAGACAGGGGGCTCTGGCTACACCTTC | CASTGETGGSGYTF
. | TRBJ2-2 | . | TRBV5-1 | TGCGCCAGCAGCTTGGATCCTAGCGCTTTCACCGGGGAGCTGTTTTTT | CASSLDPSAFTGELFF
TRBD1 | TRBJ1-1 | many | TRBV5-1 | TGCGCCAGCAGCTTGGAGGGACAGGGCCTGGGCACTGAAGCTTTCTTT | CASSLEGQGLGTEAFF
TRBD1 | TRBJ2-7 | . | TRBV20-1 | TGCAGTGCTAGACTTTCCGGACAGGGGGCTAGCGAGCAGTACTTC | CSARLSGQGASEQYF
. | TRBJ2-5 | . | TRBV18 | TGTGCCAGCACACCACCGGCAAGTCCACAAGAGACCCAGTACTTC | CASTPPASPQETQYF
TRBD1 | TRBJ1-4 | many | TRBV6-1 | TGTGCCAGCACCTGGGGACAGGCCGCAACTAATGAAAAACTGTTTTTT | CASTWGQAATNEKLFF
. | TRBJ2-3 | many | TRBV7-8 | TGTGCCAGCAGCTTAAAACCCGGAGATACGCAGTATTTT | CASSLKPGDTQYF
TRBD1 | TRBJ2-7 | . | TRBV28 | TGTGCCAGCAGTTTGCCAAGGGGACAGGGGCTCTACGAGCAGTACTTC | CASSLPRGQGLYEQYF
TRBD1 | TRBJ1-2 | many | TRBV7-9 | TGTGCCAGCAGCAAGGGACAGTCTGGTGGCTACACCTTC | CASSKGQSGGYTF
. | TRBJ2-7 | many | TRBV9 | TGTGCCAGCAGCGTTTCAACTGGAACCTCCTACGAGCAGTACTTC | CASSVSTGTSYEQYF
TRBD1 | TRBJ2-7 | many | TRBV27 | TGTGCCAGTACACCGACAGGGAAGGAGTACGAGCAGTACTTC | CASTPTGKEYEQYF
TRBD2 | TRBJ2-3 | many | TRBV12-3/TRBV12-4 | TGTGCCAGCAGTTTAGGAACGGGGGGGCCTCCAGATACGCAGTATTTT | CASSLGTGGPPDTQYF
. | TRBJ1-4 | many | TRBV3-1 | TGTGCCAGCAGCCAATTCGATGGTGAAAAACTGTTTTTT | CASSQFDGEKLFF
TRBD2 | TRBJ2-3 | few | TRBV27 | TGTGCCAGCAGTCCAAACGGGGGGGCGCGGGCAGATACGCAGTATTTT | CASSPNGGARADTQYF
. | TRBJ2-7 | many | TRBV5-1 | TGCGCCAGCAGCTTGAGAGGAGAGGAGTTAGTCTTGGAGCAGTACTTC | CASSLRGEELVLEQYF
. | TRBJ1-4 | few | TRBV2 | TGTGCCAGCAGGGGGGGTGCAACTAATGAAAAACTGTTTTTT | CASRGGATNEKLFF
TRBD1 | TRBJ2-7 | few | TRBV6-1 | TGTGCCAGCAGTCCGCCGGGACAGGGGGTCTACGAGCAGTACTTC | CASSPPGQGVYEQYF
. | TRBJ1-2 | few | TRBV7-2 | TGTGCCAGCAGCTTAGGGGGTAGTCGGAAAAACTATGGCTACACCTTC | CASSLGGSRKNYGYTF
TRBD2 | TRBJ2-1 | . | TRBV4-1 | TGCGCCAGCAGCCAAGTCGTCGGGACTAGAAATGAGCAGTTCTTC | CASSQVVGTRNEQFF
. | TRBJ2-3 | few | TRBV28 | TGTGCCAGCAGTACCGGTGGGCAGGGGAGCACAGATACGCAGTATTTT | CASSTGGQGSTDTQYF
TRBD2 | TRBJ2-4 | . | TRBV7-9 | TGTGCCAGCAGCCGCATCAGCGGGGGGTTAAACATTCAGTACTTC | CASSRISGGLNIQYF
. | TRBJ2-7 | few | TRBV7-9 | TGTGCCAGCAGCTCCACCATCGGAGGCGGATTTTCCTACGAGCAGTACTTC | CASSSTIGGGFSYEQYF
. | TRBJ2-2 | few | TRBV19 | TGTGCTACTCGACGGGCGGGAAACACCGGGGAGCTGTTTTTT | CATRRAGNTGELFF
TRBD1 | TRBJ2-1 | . | TRBV6-1 | TGTGCCAGCAGTGATCTGGGACAGGGGGCTTTCTCCTACAATGAGCAGTTCTTC | CASSDLGQGAFSYNEQFF
TRBD1 | TRBJ1-2 | many | TRBV5-1 | TGCGCCAGCAGCCCCGGACAGGGGATAGGGTATGGCTACACCTTC | CASSPGQGIGYGYTF
. | TRBJ1-2 | few | TRBV12-3/TRBV12-4 | TGTGCCAGCAGTTTAGAGGGTCCCCGGCGCTCCTTC | CASSLEGPRRSF
. | TRBJ2-7 | . | TRBV7-9 | TGTGCCAGCAGGTCTGTCTCCTCCGACCTTCCCTACGAGCAGTACTTC | CASRSVSSDLPYEQYF
. | TRBJ1-2 | many | TRBV2 | TGTGCCAGCAGTGACACCCGGACCCGGGGCTACACCTTC | CASSDTRTRGYTF
. | TRBJ2-7 | . | TRBV9 | TGTGCCAGCAGCGCCCCTCGGGGGGAGCAGTACTTC | CASSAPRGEQYF
TRBD1 | TRBJ1-5 | . | TRBV28 | TGTGCCAGCAGTTTACCCCTTGGGACAGGGGGAGGACCCCAGCATTTT | CASSLPLGTGGGPQHF
. | TRBJ1-2 | few | TRBV10-2 | TGCGCCAGCAGTGAAATTGCCGAGGGCTACACCTTC | CASSEIAEGYTF
. | TRBJ1-5 | few | TRBV6-1 | TGTGCCAGCAGTCCGGGGGGGGGGGGGGGTCAGCCCCAGCATTTT | CASSPGGGGGQPQHF
TRBD1 | TRBJ1-5 | once | TRBV6-2/TRBV6-3 | TGTGCCAGCAGTTACAGACAGGGGGGCGAGACCCAGCATTTT | CASSYRQGGETQHF
TRBD1 | TRBJ1-1 | many | TRBV20-1 | TGCAGTGCTAGAGATAGAGGGGGCTTCACTGAAGCTTTCTTT | CSARDRGGFTEAFF
. | TRBJ2-5 | many | TRBV12-3/TRBV12-4 | TGTGCCAGCACCTTAAGTGGAGTGGTAGAGACCCAGTACTTC | CASTLSGVVETQYF
. | TRBJ2-2 | few | TRBV7-8 | TGTGCCAGCAGCTATCAACAGGCACCGAACACCGGGGAGCTGTTTTTT | CASSYQQAPNTGELFF
TRBD1 | TRBJ1-2 | . | TRBV5-1 | TGCGCCAGCAGCAGCCCGGGACAGGGAGACACACGTTATGGCTACACCTTC | CASSSPGQGDTRYGYTF